Shown below are 19 T cell receptor beta chains from a single sample sequenced in a study of T cells in localized non-small cell lung cancer. The data were produced by immunoSEQ multiplex PCR, yet TCRdb's version contains in-frame clones alone and is incomplete. The sample yields 12,000 or so clones, about 86% seen once. The specimen comprised peripheral blood, sampled before any cancer treatment. Receptors originate from a male donor older than 55 with stage I lung adenocarcinoma.

The chain combines TRBV5-1 with TRBJ1-3; D uncertain. The CDR3 runs 16 residues. The germline gives CDR1 SGHRS, CDR2 YFSETQ. The V end lost 5 bases, the J end lost 2 bases, and 17 bases lay between the germline ends. Here the CDR3 DNA reads TGCGCCAGCAGGTTAGCCCCGGCGGTAACTGGAAACACCATATATTTT. As protein: CASRLAPAVTGNTIYF.

The chain links TRBV27 to TRBJ1-1; D unresolved. Germline assignment: CDR1 MNHEY and CDR2 SMNVEV (reference sequence). Between the trimmed V and J ends, which lost 6 bases and 0 bases, there was a span of 8 bases. The CDR3 contains 13 residues. The CDR3 DNA is TGTGCCAGCAGACTACAGATGAACACTGAAGCTTTCTTT. As protein: CASRLQMNTEAFF.

The chain carries TRBV28 and TRBJ2-5; 7 nucleotides match TRBD2. This CDR3 contains 14 residues. From germline, CDR1 is MDHEN and CDR2 SYDVKM. V lost 6 bases to trimming and J lost 7 bases; unmatched junction nucleotides: 11. The CDR3 coding sequence is TGTGCCAGCAGCTCCCCCTGGGGGAGGGGGACCCAGTACTTC. This translates into CASSSPWGRGTQYF.

The gene calls are TRBV28 and TRBJ1-1; TRBD1 aligns across 8 bases. V dropped 0 bases and J dropped 6; count of bases not matched to a gene: 6. There are 15 residues in the CDR3. From germline, CDR1 is MDHEN and CDR2 SYDVKM. CDR3 sequence: CASSLWDRDLAEAFF. CDR3 bases: TGTGCCAGCAGTTTATGGGACAGGGACCTCGCTGAAGCTTTCTTT.

The chain links TRBV7-3 to TRBJ2-3; TRBD1 is a possible D gene (5 bases). V lost 7 bases and J lost 3, with 17 bases in between. The germline V gene has CDR1 SGHTA and CDR2 FQGTGA. There are 15 residues in the CDR3. This CDR3 is CASIQRRGKTDTQYF. The DNA for the CDR3 is TGTGCCAGCATCCAACGAAGGGGCAAGACAGATACGCAGTATTTT.

This clone occurred a few times. This sequence joins TRBV6-9 and TRBJ2-7; TRBD2 agrees at 9 bases. In germline, CDR1 is MNHGY, CDR2 SVAAGI. V shed 4 bases and J 5 bases; nucleotides not matched to a gene: 3. This CDR3 is 13 amino acids long. The CDR3 nucleotides read TGTGCCAGCAGTTTAGTAGCGGGAGACGAGCAGTACTTC. The encoded protein is CASSLVAGDEQYF.

The chain recombines TRBV27 with TRBJ1-5, with TRBD1 matching over 8 bases. This CDR3 has 17 amino acids. From germline, CDR1 is MNHEY and CDR2 SMNVEV (reference sequence). Unmatched junction bases numbered 11, after V lost 5 bases and J lost 2 bases. The chain's CDR3 is CASSPGQGNVGNQPQHF. CDR3 sequence (DNA): TGTGCCAGCAGTCCCGGACAGGGAAATGTGGGCAATCAGCCCCAGCATTTT.

This chain uses TRBV4-3 with TRBJ2-7, with unresolved D. The CDR3 spans 17 residues. Trimming left V 1 base short and J 1 base short, with 17 bases between. In germline, CDR1 is LGHNA, CDR2 YSLEER. CDR3: CASSQAPNPGPSYEQYF. CDR3 DNA sequence: TGCGCCAGCAGCCAAGCCCCGAATCCGGGCCCTTCCTACGAGCAGTACTTC.

This chain uses TRBV15 with TRBJ2-2; D may be TRBD2 (5 bases). This CDR3 is 16 amino acids long. Germline V CDR1 and CDR2: LNHNV, YYDKDF (reference sequence). V was trimmed by 3 bases and J by 2 bases, leaving 13 bases between them. CDR3 DNA: TGTGCCACCAGCAGTCCTGAAGGGAGAAACACCGGGGAGCTGTTTTTT. Amino acid sequence: CATSSPEGRNTGELFF.

The rearrangement joins TRBV6-4 to TRBJ2-1, with TRBD2 matching over 8 bases. Looked up from germline, CDR1 is MRHNA and CDR2 is SNTAGT. The ends lost 4 bases at V and 0 bases at J; junction bases unmatched: 5. The CDR3 has 16 amino acids. This CDR3 is CASSVERGSSYNEQFF. CDR3 sequence (DNA): TGTGCCAGCAGTGTGGAGCGGGGGAGCTCCTACAATGAGCAGTTCTTC.

This clone showed up just once. The chain joins TRBV30 to TRBJ1-2; D not resolved. Germline V gene data show CDR1 as GTSNPN and CDR2 as SVGIG (reference sequence). Trimming took off 2 bases at V and 2 bases at J, with 9 bases between the two ends. This CDR3 has 13 residues. CDR3 sequence: CAWSPQSNYGYTF. The CDR3 nucleotides are TGTGCCTGGAGTCCCCAGTCCAACTATGGCTACACCTTC.

The genes are TRBV7-2 and TRBJ1-5; D is uncertain. CDR3 length: 15 amino acids. CDR1 is SGHTA and CDR2 is FQGNSA in the germline V gene. V dropped 1 base and J dropped 3 bases, with 10 bases sitting between them. The CDR3 sequence: CASSLVGVYNQPQHF. CDR3 coding DNA: TGTGCCAGCAGCTTAGTAGGCGTGTACAATCAGCCCCAGCATTTT.

The rearrangement links TRBV6-4 to TRBJ2-3, with 11 bases lining up with TRBD2. CDR3 length: 14 amino acids. The V and J ends lost 6 bases and 4 bases, in that order; junction bases with no gene match: 3. The germline V gene has CDR1 MRHNA and CDR2 SNTAGT. The CDR3 nucleotides read TGTGCCAGCAGCCTAGCGGGAGGTGCAGATACGCAGTATTTT. This translates into CASSLAGGADTQYF.

This chain joins TRBV11-2 and TRBJ2-2, with 12 bases lining up with TRBD2. The germline gives CDR1 SGHAT, CDR2 FQNNGV. This CDR3 comprises 18 residues. Losses at the gene ends were 1 base for V and 7 bases for J; bases not matched to a gene: 10. Here the CDR3 reads CASSLVRASGRAGGELFF. CDR3 bases: TGTGCCAGCAGCTTAGTTAGGGCTAGCGGGAGGGCCGGCGGGGAGCTGTTTTTT.

Only a few counts were recorded for this clone. The V and J genes are TRBV6-9 and TRBJ2-4; D is possibly TRBD1 (5 bases). Per the germline V gene, CDR1 is MNHGY and CDR2 is SVAAGI. This CDR3 contains 13 residues. Deletions cut 3 bases from V and 14 bases from J, with 17 bases between. The CDR3 reads CASSYSGAQGEYF. The CDR3 DNA reads as TGTGCCAGCAGTTACTCTGGGGCACAAGGAGAGTACTTC.

The genes are TRBV10-3 and TRBJ2-7; perhaps TRBD1 as D (6 bases). CDR3 length equals 14 residues. V lost 10 bases and J lost 0, with 16 bases in between. Germline values: CDR1 ENHRY, CDR2 SYGVKD. The CDR3 sequence is CATFDRTDSYEQYF. CDR3 nucleotides: TGTGCCACCTTCGACAGGACCGACTCCTACGAGCAGTACTTC.

For the CDR3, the DNA is TGTGCCAGCAGCCCCCGCCTAGGCAATGAGCAGTTCTTC. Its protein is CASSPRLGNEQFF. This chain uses TRBV7-6 with TRBJ2-1; the D is unclear. There are 13 residues in the CDR3. The V gene's germline CDR1 is SGHVS and CDR2 FNYEAQ. V was clipped by 5 bases and J by 6 bases, with 11 bases between them.

The rearrangement links TRBV9 to TRBJ1-4; a weak D match, TRBD1 (5 bases). The CDR3 runs 14 residues. Looked up from germline, CDR1 is SGDLS and CDR2 is YYNGEE. V lost 0 bases, J lost 3 bases, and 6 bases lay in between. Here the CDR3 DNA reads TGTGCCAGCAGCGTAGGGGGGTCTAATGAAAAACTGTTTTTT. Translated, it gives CASSVGGSNEKLFF.

The chain links TRBV29-1 to TRBJ1-2, with D perhaps matching TRBD1 (5 bases). CDR1 is SQVTM, CDR2 ANQGSEA, per germline. V lost 4 bases, J lost 1 base, and 16 bases lay in between. The CDR3 is made up of 15 amino acids. The CDR3 sequence: CSVVLGGSNNYGYTF. For the CDR3, the DNA is TGCAGCGTTGTATTGGGGGGGTCGAATAACTATGGCTACACCTTC.